The source of this T cell receptor (beta chain) is a study of shared clonotypes between healthy human individuals. Points from the study as a whole: How much donors shared clonotypes was expected to be affected by sequencing depth. Donors were few, which limited the genetic and exposure-history diversity represented.

The sample holds one count of this clone. The antigen is undetermined. Loaded into unsorted PBMC replicate PCRs was roughly 300 ng DNA, 25,000 to 30,000 T cell genomes. The method was immunoSEQ multiplex PCR; TCRdb's version includes in-frame clones alone and lacks a portion of them. The sample lists about 490,000 clones; 70% to 80% were seen once. Germline values: CDR1 SGHRS, CDR2 YFSETQ. Trimming cost V 1 base and J 5 bases; bases outside gene matches: 6. The CDR3 totals 15 residues. The material sequenced was PBMCs. The chain recombines TRBV5-1 with TRBJ2-1, with 7 positions matching TRBD2. This TCR was recovered from a woman in her thirties or forties in good health. Some clones in this sample may be carry-over from other donors' samples. This chain's CDR3 is CASSLSGRANNEQFF. Here the CDR3 DNA reads TGCGCCAGCAGCTTGTCTGGGAGGGCTAACAATGAGCAGTTCTTC.